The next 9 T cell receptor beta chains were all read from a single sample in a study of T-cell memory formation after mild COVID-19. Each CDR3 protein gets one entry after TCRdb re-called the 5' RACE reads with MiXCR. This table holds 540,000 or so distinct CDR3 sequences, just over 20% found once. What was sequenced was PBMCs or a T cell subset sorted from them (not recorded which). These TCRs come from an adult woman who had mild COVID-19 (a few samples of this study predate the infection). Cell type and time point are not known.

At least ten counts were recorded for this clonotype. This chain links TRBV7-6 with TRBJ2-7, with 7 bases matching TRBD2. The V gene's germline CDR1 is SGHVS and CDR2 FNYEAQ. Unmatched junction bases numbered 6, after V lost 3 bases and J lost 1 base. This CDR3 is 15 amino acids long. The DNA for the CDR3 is TGTGCCAGCAGCTTTGGGACGGGGGGTTCCTACGAGCAGTACTTC. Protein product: CASSFGTGGSYEQYF.

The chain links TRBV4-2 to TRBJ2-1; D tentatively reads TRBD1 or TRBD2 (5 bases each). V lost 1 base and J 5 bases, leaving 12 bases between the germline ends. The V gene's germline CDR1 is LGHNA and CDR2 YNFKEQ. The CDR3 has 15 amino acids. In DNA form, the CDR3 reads TGTGCCAGCAGCCAAGCGAGGGACCCTCACAATGAGCAGTTCTTC. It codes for CASSQARDPHNEQFF.

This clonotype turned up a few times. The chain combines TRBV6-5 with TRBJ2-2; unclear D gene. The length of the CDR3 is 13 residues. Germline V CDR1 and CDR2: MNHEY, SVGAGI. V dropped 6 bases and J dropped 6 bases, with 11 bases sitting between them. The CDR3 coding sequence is TGTGCCAGCAGCTCTCAAATCCCCGGGGAGCTGTTTTTT. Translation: CASSSQIPGELFF.

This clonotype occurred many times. DNA for the CDR3: TGTGCCAGCAGCTTAGGACAGGGCGATACCTACGAGCAGTACTTC. It encodes CASSLGQGDTYEQYF. The chain couples TRBV7-7 to TRBJ2-7, with TRBD1 matching 7 bases. Germline V CDR1 and CDR2: SSHAT, FNYEAQ (reference sequence). After removal of 1 base from V and 2 bases from J, the junction contained 5 bases not matched to a gene. This CDR3 comprises 15 residues. The full variable domain, with the rest looked up from reference TRBV7-7 and TRBJ2-7, is GAGVSQSPRYKVTKRGQDVTLRCDPISSHATLYWYQQALGQGPEFLTYFNYEAQPDKSGLPSDRFSAERPEGSISTLTIQRTEQRDSAMYRCASSLGQGDTYEQYFGPGTRLTVT.

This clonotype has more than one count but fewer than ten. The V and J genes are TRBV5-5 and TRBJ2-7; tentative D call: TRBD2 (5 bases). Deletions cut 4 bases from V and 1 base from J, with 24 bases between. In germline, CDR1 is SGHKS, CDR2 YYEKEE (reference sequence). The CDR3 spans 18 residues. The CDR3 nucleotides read TGTGCCAGCAGCCTCGTGACCATTGGACTGGATTGGTCCTACGAGCAGTACTTC. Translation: CASSLVTIGLDWSYEQYF.

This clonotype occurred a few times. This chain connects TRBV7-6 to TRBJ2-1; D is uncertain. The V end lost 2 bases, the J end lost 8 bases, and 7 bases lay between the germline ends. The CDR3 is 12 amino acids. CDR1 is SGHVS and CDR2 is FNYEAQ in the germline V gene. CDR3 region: CASSLMVDEQFF. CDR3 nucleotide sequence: TGTGCCAGCAGCTTAATGGTCGATGAGCAGTTCTTC.

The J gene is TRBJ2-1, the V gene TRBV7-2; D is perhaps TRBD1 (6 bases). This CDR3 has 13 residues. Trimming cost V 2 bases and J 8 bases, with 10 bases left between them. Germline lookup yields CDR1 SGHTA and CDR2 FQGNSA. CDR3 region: CASSLQGRDEQFF. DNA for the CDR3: TGTGCCAGCAGCTTACAGGGGCGGGATGAGCAGTTCTTC.

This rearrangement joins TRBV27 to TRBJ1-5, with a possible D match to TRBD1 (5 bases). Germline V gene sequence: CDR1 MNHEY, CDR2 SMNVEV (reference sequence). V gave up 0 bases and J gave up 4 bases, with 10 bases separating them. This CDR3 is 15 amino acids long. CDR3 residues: CASSLSRGTNQPQHF. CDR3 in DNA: TGTGCCAGCAGTTTATCTCGAGGGACGAATCAGCCCCAGCATTTT.

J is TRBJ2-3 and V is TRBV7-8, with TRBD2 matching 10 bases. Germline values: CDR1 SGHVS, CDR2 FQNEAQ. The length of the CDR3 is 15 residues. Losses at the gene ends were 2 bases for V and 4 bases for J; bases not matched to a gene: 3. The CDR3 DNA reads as TGTGCCAGCAGCTTAACTAGCGGGATCGCAGATACGCAGTATTTT. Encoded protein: CASSLTSGIADTQYF. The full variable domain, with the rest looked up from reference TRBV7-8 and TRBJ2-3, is GAGVSQSPRYKVAKRGQDVALRCDPISGHVSLFWYQQALGQGPEFLTYFQNEAQLDKSGLPSDRFFAERPEGSVSTLKIQRTQQEDSAVYLCASSLTSGIADTQYFGPGTRLTVL.